The text below deals with one TCR beta chain. Antigen unknown. It was with a sample-barcoded 5' primer and a J-beta primer mix that a second PCR of about 7 to 12 cycles was run. One entry per CDR3 protein, called by TCRdb with MiXCR from the 5' RACE reads. The table lists 1.5 million to 2 million distinct CDR3 sequences, approximately 32% of them singletons. The data were obtained in a study of blood T cells in healthy people across ages. Overall study findings and caveats: It was the long-lived donors that had more naive CD4+ cells and higher diversity than aged donors.

This CDR3 has 21 residues. The sequence was collected from a young woman in good health. The sample comprised blood. This chain links TRBV21-1 with TRBJ1-5; the table names TRBD1, a call not compared with the DNA. TRBV21-1 is an annotated pseudogene. This CDR3 reads CASESGMGNRGERGEGQPQHF. For the CDR3, the DNA is TGTGCCAGCGAGTCCGGCATGGGTAACAGGGGGGAACGGGGCGAAGGTCAGCCCCAGCATTTT.